The 13 T cell receptor beta chains below all came from one sample that was sequenced in a study of CD4 T cells in relation to SARS-CoV-2 and coronaviruses. Here immunoSEQ multiplex PCR was the method, and the copy in TCRdb shows in-frame clones only, minus some. The sample lists roughly 30,000 clones, 70% to 80% seen once, with about a sixth in the top ten. The antigens of these receptors remain unknown. Unexposed donor CD4+ T cells date from about 2011-2018, before the COVID-19 pandemic. Isolation of CD4+ T cells took place after approximately 10 days in culture. Sequencing was done on a sample of CD4+ T cells from PBMCs, cultured in vitro. These receptors were taken from a human donor in good health.

The V and J genes are TRBV9 and TRBJ1-1; tentatively, D is TRBD1 (5 bases). V dropped 4 bases and J dropped 1 base, with 8 bases sitting between them. This CDR3 spans 13 amino acids. Germline-derived CDR1 and CDR2 are SGDLS and YYNGEE. CDR3 amino acids: CASSPRANTEAFF. CDR3 nucleotides: TGTGCCAGCAGCCCCAGGGCGAACACTGAAGCTTTCTTT.

V and J are TRBV7-2 and TRBJ2-2; 9 bases fit TRBD2. This CDR3 has 17 amino acids. CDR1 SGHTA and CDR2 FQGNSA come from the germline V gene. J was trimmed by 1 base and V by 1 base; bases with no gene match: 4. In DNA, the CDR3 is TGTGCCAGCAGCTTAGTTCTAGCGGGGCTGAACACCGGGGAGCTGTTTTTT. Protein sequence: CASSLVLAGLNTGELFF. The full variable domain, completed using reference TRBV7-2 and TRBJ2-2, is GAGVSQSPSNKVTEKGKDVELRCDPISGHTALYWYRQSLGQGLEFLIYFQGNSAPDKSGLPSDRFSAERTGGSVSTLTIQRTQQEDSAVYLCASSLVLAGLNTGELFFGEGSRLTVL.

V usage is TRBV10-3 and J usage is TRBJ2-1; 9 bases align to TRBD1. The V and J ends lost 8 bases and 2 bases, in that order; junction bases with no gene match: 4. This CDR3 is built from 14 residues. Germline assignment: CDR1 ENHRY and CDR2 SYGVKD. The CDR3 sequence: CAIRDRVTYNEQFF. In DNA form, the CDR3 reads TGTGCCATCCGGGACAGGGTAACCTACAATGAGCAGTTCTTC.

This chain connects TRBV5-5 to TRBJ2-7; tentatively, D is TRBD1 (6 bases). Trimming stripped 4 bases from V and 2 bases from J, with 13 bases between. CDR1 is SGHKS, CDR2 YYEKEE, per germline (reference sequence). CDR3 length: 14 residues. The CDR3 bases are TGTGCCAGCAGCCCCAGACAGGCCGCCTACGAGCAGTACTTC. Its protein is CASSPRQAAYEQYF.

The rearrangement uses TRBV5-8 and TRBJ1-2, with TRBD1 matching 8 bases. The CDR3 runs 14 residues. V shed 3 bases and J 1 base; nucleotides not matched to a gene: 2. The germline V gene has CDR1 SGHTS and CDR2 YDEGEE. The CDR3 sequence: CASSWGQDNYGYTF. Here the CDR3 DNA reads TGTGCCAGCAGCTGGGGACAGGATAACTATGGCTACACCTTC.

The chain links TRBV2 to TRBJ2-3; D is uncertain. V was shortened by 3 bases and J by 0 bases, with 7 bases between the two germline ends. The CDR3 covers 14 residues. Germline loops: CDR1 SNHLY, CDR2 FYNNEI. The CDR3 nucleotides read TGTGCCAGCAGTGATTGGTCTAGCACAGATACGCAGTATTTT. It yields the protein CASSDWSSTDTQYF.

The chain joins TRBV6-5 to TRBJ2-2; no reliable D call. The CDR3 totals 14 residues. With 8 bases removed from V and 1 base from J, the gap between germline ends came to 11 bases. Per germline, CDR1 MNHEY and CDR2 SVGAGI. The CDR3 DNA follows: TGTGCCAGCGCCGCTCCGGGGAACACCGGGGAGCTGTTTTTT. Translation gives CASAAPGNTGELFF.

V usage is TRBV6-2 or TRBV6-3 and J usage is TRBJ2-5; unclear D gene. V lost 4 bases to trimming and J lost 5 bases, with 8 bases between them. The CDR3 length is 12 residues. Looked up from germline, CDR1 is MNHEY and CDR2 is SVGEGT. CDR3 DNA sequence: TGTGCCAGCAGTTCTTTCGCGGAGACCCAGTACTTC. Translating it yields CASSSFAETQYF.

V usage is TRBV6-2 or TRBV6-3 and J usage is TRBJ2-7, with D possibly being TRBD2 (6 bases). The CDR3 contains 16 residues. Germline CDR1 reads MNHEY; CDR2 reads SVGEGT. The ends were cut back, 6 bases at V and 1 base at J, with 19 bases in the middle. CDR3 bases: TGTGCCAGCAGCCCTGAGGCGGGGATCGATTCCTACGAGCAGTACTTC. Encoded protein: CASSPEAGIDSYEQYF.

This chain joins TRBV5-6 and TRBJ2-2, with TRBD2 matching over 13 bases. Germline lookup yields CDR1 SGHDT and CDR2 YYEEEE. There are 15 residues in the CDR3. V lost 2 bases to trimming and J lost 6 bases; unmatched junction nucleotides: 1. The CDR3 bases are TGTGCCAGCAGCTTACTAGCGGGAGGGCCCGGGGAGCTGTTTTTT. Its protein product is CASSLLAGGPGELFF.

This chain uses TRBV7-2 with TRBJ1-2; tentative D call: TRBD1 (6 bases). This CDR3 comprises 14 residues. CDR1 and CDR2 from the germline V gene are SGHTA and FQGNSA. V was trimmed by 5 bases and J by 4 bases, leaving 14 bases between them. CDR3 in DNA: TGTGCCAGCAGCGCCATACAGGGCGGCTATGGCTACACCTTC. Its protein is CASSAIQGGYGYTF.

The chain uses TRBV6-5 and TRBJ2-2; the D is unclear. The CDR3 is 13 amino acids. Germline V gives CDR1 MNHEY, CDR2 SVGAGI. The V gene lost 4 bases and the J gene lost 4 bases, with 7 bases spanning the gap. The CDR3 region is CASSFGVTGELFF. CDR3 DNA: TGTGCCAGCAGTTTTGGAGTCACCGGGGAGCTGTTTTTT.

V is TRBV10-1 and J is TRBJ2-5; D remains unclear. The V end lost 0 bases, the J end lost 2 bases, and 4 bases lay between the germline ends. Germline-derived CDR1 and CDR2 are WNHNN and SYGVQD (reference sequence). The length of the CDR3 is 13 residues. DNA of the CDR3: TGCGCCAGCAGTGAGTCGGGGCAAGAGACCCAGTACTTC. It translates to CASSESGQETQYF.